This entry concerns a single TCR beta chain. This sample stems from a study of cytomegalovirus exposure and HLA in healthy donors. Vbeta (60) and Jbeta (13) primers were used in the PCR. Libraries were prepared by immunoSEQ multiplex PCR; TCRdb keeps only in-frame clonotypes and omits some of them. This table has 200,000 to 250,000 clones, 76% appearing once. V was clipped by 4 bases and J by 2 bases; unmatched bases: 2. The CDR3 spans 13 residues. CDR1 is SGHDT, CDR2 YYEEEE, per germline. J is TRBJ2-5 and V is TRBV5-6; 7 bases align to TRBD1. The sequence was collected from a man aged 18 to 29 in good health and CMV-seronegative. Material: PBMCs. The CDR3 protein is CASSPGQQETQYF. The CDR3, as DNA: TGTGCCAGCAGCCCGGGACAGCAAGAGACCCAGTACTTC.